This T cell receptor (beta chain) was captured in a study of blood T cell repertoires in COVID-19. Source study methods: The assay estimated nucleated cells by amplifying reference gene primers. Profiling relied on immunoSEQ multiplex PCR, and the TCRdb table lists in-frame clones only, not all of them. From that table come the V and J calls and clone size; the DNA was used to work out D and trimming. The repertoire holds over 40,000 clones, with about nine tenths as singletons. The length of the CDR3 is 15 residues. Trimming cost V 2 bases and J 7 bases, with 15 bases left between them. Germline values: CDR1 MNHNS, CDR2 SASEGT.

The source of this sequence is a human donor in a cohort sampled during active COVID-19. The gene calls are TRBV6-1 and TRBJ1-5; a possible D gene is TRBD1 (6 bases). Input material: peripheral blood. The CDR3 DNA reads as TGTGCCAGCAGTGAACGGGGGGCGCGGGTCCAGCCCCAGCATTTT. Protein: CASSERGARVQPQHF.